The 21 T cell receptor beta chains in this list originate from one sample, sequenced in a study of cytomegalovirus exposure and HLA in healthy donors. PCR amplification relied on 60 Vbeta primers (plus 13 Jbeta primers). Libraries were prepared by immunoSEQ multiplex PCR; TCRdb keeps only in-frame clonotypes and omits some of them. The sample includes 120,000 to 150,000 clones, around three quarters seen only once; the top ten take around 6.8%. The sample taken for sequencing was PBMCs. The source of these receptors is a man aged 40-50 years in good health and CMV-seropositive.

This clone has only a few counts. This chain uses TRBV29-1 with TRBJ2-1; 7 bases are a match to TRBD1. The J segment lost 6 bases and the V segment lost 7 bases, leaving 6 bases of the junction unmatched. This CDR3 is built from 12 residues. Germline V lookup: CDR1 SQVTM, CDR2 ANQGSEA. CDR3 DNA: TGCAGCGGACAGGGTCTGGTCAATGAGCAGTTCTTC. It encodes CSGQGLVNEQFF.

The chain links TRBV2 to TRBJ2-1; 9 bases are shared with TRBD2. CDR1 is SNHLY and CDR2 is FYNNEI in the germline V gene. V lost 4 bases, J lost 7 bases, and 8 bases stayed unmatched. The CDR3 contains 15 residues. The CDR3, as DNA: TGTGCCAGCAGTGGGGCGGGGGGGATCTATAATGAGCAGTTCTTC. Encoded protein: CASSGAGGIYNEQFF.

The CDR3 loop is CASSLFGEYEQYF. CDR3 sequence (DNA): TGCGCCAGCAGCTTATTTGGGGAGTACGAGCAGTACTTC. The V and J genes are TRBV5-1 and TRBJ2-5; D may be TRBD2 (5 bases). The assigned J gene may be wrong: the sequence end matches TRBJ2-7 better. The CDR3 runs to 13 residues. Germline V CDR1 and CDR2: SGHRS, YFSETQ.

This clone has only a few counts. V usage is TRBV10-1 and J usage is TRBJ2-3; a possible D gene is TRBD2 (5 bases). V was cut by 3 bases and J by 5 bases, with 15 bases left in between. CDR1 WNHNN and CDR2 SYGVQD come from the germline V gene (reference sequence). This CDR3 is built from 15 residues. CDR3 residues: CASSDSLAGIDTQYF. DNA of the CDR3: TGCGCCAGCAGTGATAGCCTAGCTGGGATAGATACGCAGTATTTT.

V gene TRBV15 combines with J gene TRBJ2-3; TRBD1 might be the D (5 bases). Trimming removed 1 base from V and 3 bases from J, with 11 bases in between. CDR1 and CDR2 (germline): LNHNV, YYDKDF (reference sequence). The CDR3 contains 15 residues. DNA of the CDR3: TGTGCCACCAGCAGAGGGGGCCCTCTGACAGATACGCAGTATTTT. It is translated as CATSRGGPLTDTQYF.

CDR3 protein: CASSVEGRRSYNEQFF. The CDR3 coding sequence is TGTGCCAGCAGCGTAGAGGGGCGGCGCTCCTACAATGAGCAGTTCTTC. The genes are TRBV9 and TRBJ2-1, with D maybe TRBD1 (5 bases). The CDR3 consists of 16 residues. V was shortened by 0 bases and J by 0 bases, with 10 bases between the two germline ends. The germline V gene has CDR1 SGDLS and CDR2 YYNGEE.

The gene calls are TRBV10-1 and TRBJ2-7; 8 bases agree with TRBD2. J lost 0 bases, V lost 4 bases, and 8 bases had no gene match. Germline-derived CDR1 and CDR2 are WNHNN and SYGVQD (reference sequence). The CDR3 is made up of 16 amino acids. This CDR3 reads CASSGAGAGFSYEQYF. The DNA of the CDR3 is TGCGCCAGCAGTGGAGCGGGGGCCGGATTCTCCTACGAGCAGTACTTC.

V is TRBV10-3 and J is TRBJ2-6; D may be TRBD2 (5 bases). Germline CDR1 ENHRY, CDR2 SYGVKD. The germline V and J ends were trimmed by 10 bases and 0 bases, with 10 bases remaining between them. The CDR3 runs 14 residues. The CDR3 spells CATTRDSGANVLTF. CDR3 DNA: TGTGCCACCACACGGGACTCTGGGGCCAACGTCCTGACTTTC.

This chain links TRBV10-3 with TRBJ1-2, with TRBD1 matching 7 bases. The CDR3 runs to 14 residues. Germline trimming cut 2 bases from V and 2 bases from J; bases unmatched to any gene: 2. Germline V gives CDR1 ENHRY, CDR2 SYGVKD. CDR3 region: CAISEEGGNYGYTF. Here the CDR3 DNA reads TGTGCCATCAGTGAGGAAGGGGGCAACTATGGCTACACCTTC.

This clone came up once. The V gene is TRBV7-9, the J gene TRBJ2-3; unclear D gene. Trimming cost V 6 bases and J 6 bases, with 10 bases left between them. The CDR3 totals 12 residues. Germline values: CDR1 SEHNR, CDR2 FQNEAQ (reference sequence). The CDR3 sequence: CASSPSRDTQYF. Written as DNA, the CDR3 is TGTGCCAGCAGTCCTTCGAGGGATACGCAGTATTTT.

This chain uses TRBV11-3 with TRBJ1-2, with a tentative D call TRBD1 (5 bases). This CDR3 comprises 14 residues. The V end was cut by 0 bases, the J end by 4 bases, with 9 bases between. CDR1 and CDR2 from the germline V gene are SGHNT and YENEEA. This CDR3 reads CASSLDQGGYGYTF. The CDR3, as DNA: TGTGCCAGCAGCTTAGATCAGGGCGGCTATGGCTACACCTTC.

The chain joins TRBV7-9 to TRBJ2-3; 8 bases fit TRBD2. Germline CDR1 reads SEHNR; CDR2 reads FQNEAQ (reference sequence). This CDR3 has 15 residues. V dropped 5 bases and J dropped 1; count of bases not matched to a gene: 5. CDR3 residues: CASSPKAGGTDTQYF. The CDR3 nucleotides are TGTGCCAGCAGCCCTAAAGCGGGGGGCACAGATACGCAGTATTTT.

The chain has TRBV2 and TRBJ2-7, with TRBD2 matching over 10 bases. Per germline, CDR1 SNHLY and CDR2 FYNNEI. The CDR3 consists of 19 residues. After removal of 4 bases from V and 2 bases from J, the junction contained 17 bases not matched to a gene. Here the CDR3 reads CASSVGRGAGGPRAYEQYF. DNA of the CDR3: TGTGCCAGCAGTGTAGGCCGAGGAGCGGGAGGGCCGAGGGCCTACGAGCAGTACTTC.

This clone was counted a single time. This chain uses TRBV7-9 with TRBJ2-2; D is possibly TRBD1 (5 bases). Germline CDR1 is SEHNR and CDR2 is FQNEAQ (reference sequence). Trimming stripped 1 base from V and 2 bases from J, with 17 bases between. The CDR3 is made up of 18 amino acids. The CDR3: CASSLDGWIDSNTGELFF. CDR3 DNA: TGTGCCAGCAGCTTAGATGGGTGGATCGACAGCAACACCGGGGAGCTGTTTTTT.

The chain combines TRBV18 with TRBJ1-1; possibly TRBD1 for D (5 bases). This CDR3 contains 13 residues. CDR1 and CDR2 (germline): KGHSH, LQKENI. Trimming stripped 4 bases from V and 7 bases from J, with 13 bases between. The CDR3 reads CASSLGSGGEAFF. CDR3 nucleotide sequence: TGTGCCAGCTCACTCGGTTCGGGGGGTGAAGCTTTCTTT.

The V and J genes are TRBV4-3 and TRBJ1-3; possibly TRBD1 for D (5 bases). This CDR3 is built from 15 residues. Trimming removed 4 bases from V and 0 bases from J, with 10 bases in between. Germline V gives CDR1 LGHNA, CDR2 YSLEER. CDR3 sequence reads: CASSPRQISGNTIYF. CDR3 DNA sequence: TGCGCCAGCAGCCCACGACAGATCTCTGGAAACACCATATATTTT.

The gene calls are TRBV4-3 and TRBJ2-7; 9 bases line up with TRBD1. CDR3 length: 17 amino acids. CDR1 and CDR2 (germline): LGHNA, YSLEER. V shed 3 bases and J 0 bases; nucleotides not matched to a gene: 9. Here the CDR3 DNA reads TGCGCCAGCAGCCAGCAAAGTTCGACAGGGGGCTCCTACGAGCAGTACTTC. Its translation is CASSQQSSTGGSYEQYF.

CDR3 amino acids: CASSYNRDRGFSGELFF. CDR3 coding DNA: TGTGCCAGCAGCTATAACCGGGACAGGGGTTTTTCCGGGGAGCTGTTTTTT. This chain links TRBV5-6 with TRBJ2-2; 10 bases agree with TRBD1. The CDR3 covers 17 residues. V lost 3 bases to trimming and J lost 6 bases; unmatched junction nucleotides: 11. CDR1 SGHDT and CDR2 YYEEEE come from the germline V gene. The complete variable domain, with remaining parts taken from reference TRBV5-6 and TRBJ2-2, reads DAGVTQSPTHLIKTRGQQVTLRCSPKSGHDTVSWYQQALGQGPQFIFQYYEEEERQRGNFPDRFSGHQFPNYSSELNVNALLLGDSALYLCASSYNRDRGFSGELFFGEGSRLTVL.

CDR3 protein: CASSGLAGVYF. CDR3 nucleotides: TGTGCCAGCAGCGGACTAGCGGGAGTGTACTTC. The chain is built from TRBV11-2 and TRBJ2-5; 13 bases align to TRBD2. The CDR3 loop spans 11 amino acids. Germline assignment: CDR1 SGHAT and CDR2 FQNNGV. The trim removed 5 bases at V and 13 bases at J, leaving 1 base unmatched.

The CDR3 region has the DNA TGTGCCAGCAGCTTAAGGCGGGATTACACAGATACGCAGTATTTT. This gives the protein CASSLRRDYTDTQYF. The chain uses TRBV7-2 and TRBJ2-3, with D possibly being TRBD2 (6 bases). The V gene's germline CDR1 is SGHTA and CDR2 FQGNSA. V lost 2 bases and J 2 bases, leaving 11 bases between the germline ends. The CDR3 totals 15 residues.

The chain employs TRBV9 and TRBJ1-2; unclear D gene. The CDR3 totals 12 residues. Germline loops: CDR1 SGDLS, CDR2 YYNGEE. V dropped 3 bases and J dropped 6 bases, with 9 bases sitting between them. The CDR3 bases are TGTGCCAGCAGCGCTGACGGGAATGGCTACACCTTC. As protein: CASSADGNGYTF.